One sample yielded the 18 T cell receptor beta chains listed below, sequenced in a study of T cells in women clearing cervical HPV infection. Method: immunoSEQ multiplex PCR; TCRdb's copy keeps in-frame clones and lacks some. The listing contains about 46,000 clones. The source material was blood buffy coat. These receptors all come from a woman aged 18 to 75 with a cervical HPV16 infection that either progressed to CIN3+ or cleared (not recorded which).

The CDR3 loop is CASSLGADTQYF. Partial CDR3 DNA: TGCGCCAGCAGCTTGGGGGCGGATACG. J is TRBJ2-3 and V is TRBV5-1; the D is unclear. The CDR3 extends 3 residues past the end of the read, so its final part is completed from the germline J gene. CDR1 and CDR2 (germline): SGHRS, YFSETQ. Deletions cut 0 bases from V and 6 bases from J, with 5 bases between. The CDR3 totals 12 residues.

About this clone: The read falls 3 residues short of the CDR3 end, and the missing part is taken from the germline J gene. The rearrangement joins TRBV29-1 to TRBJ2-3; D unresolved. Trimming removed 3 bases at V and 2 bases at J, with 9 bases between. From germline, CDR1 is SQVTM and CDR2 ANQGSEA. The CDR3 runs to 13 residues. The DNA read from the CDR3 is TGCAGCGTTGAGGGCAGATACACAGATACG. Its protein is CSVEGRYTDT. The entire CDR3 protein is CSVEGRYTDTQYF.

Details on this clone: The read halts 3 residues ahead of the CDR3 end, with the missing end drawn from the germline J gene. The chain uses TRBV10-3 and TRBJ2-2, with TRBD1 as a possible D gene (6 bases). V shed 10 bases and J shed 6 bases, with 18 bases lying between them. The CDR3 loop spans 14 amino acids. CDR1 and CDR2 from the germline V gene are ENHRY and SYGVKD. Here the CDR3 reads CATMKGDLPGELFF. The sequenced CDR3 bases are TGTGCCACTATGAAGGGGGACCTCCCCGGGGAG.

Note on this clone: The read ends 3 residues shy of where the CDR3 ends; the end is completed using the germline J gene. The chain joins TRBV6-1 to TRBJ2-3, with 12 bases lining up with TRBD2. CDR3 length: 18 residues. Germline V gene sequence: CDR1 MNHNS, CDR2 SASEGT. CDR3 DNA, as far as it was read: TGTGCCAGCAGTGAAGCGGGACCGGGACTAGCGGGTTTGTGGACG. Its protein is CASSEAGPGLAGLWT. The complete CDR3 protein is CASSEAGPGLAGLWTQYF.

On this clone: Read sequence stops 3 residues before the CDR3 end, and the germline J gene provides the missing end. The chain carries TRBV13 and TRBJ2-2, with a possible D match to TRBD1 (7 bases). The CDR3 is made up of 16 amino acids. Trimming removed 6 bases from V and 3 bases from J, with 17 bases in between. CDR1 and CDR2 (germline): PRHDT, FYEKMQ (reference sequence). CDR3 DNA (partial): TGTGCCAGCAGAGGCCTCAGGGGGGAAGACACCGGGGAG. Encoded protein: CASRGLRGEDTGE. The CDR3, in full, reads CASRGLRGEDTGELFF.

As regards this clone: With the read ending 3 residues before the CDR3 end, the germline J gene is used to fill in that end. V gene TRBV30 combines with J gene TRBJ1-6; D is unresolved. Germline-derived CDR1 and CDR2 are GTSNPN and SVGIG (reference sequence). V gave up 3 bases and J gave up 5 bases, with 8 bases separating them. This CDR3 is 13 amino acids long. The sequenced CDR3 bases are TGTGCCTGGAGCCCCACAGATAATTCACCC. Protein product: CAWSPTDNSP. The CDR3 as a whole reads CAWSPTDNSPLHF.

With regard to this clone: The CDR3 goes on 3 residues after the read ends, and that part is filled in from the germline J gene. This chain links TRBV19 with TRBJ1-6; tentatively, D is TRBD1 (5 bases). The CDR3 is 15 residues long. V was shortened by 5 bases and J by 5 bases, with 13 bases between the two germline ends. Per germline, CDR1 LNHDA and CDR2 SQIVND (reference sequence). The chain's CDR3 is CASSPAGQDNSPLHF. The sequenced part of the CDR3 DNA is TGTGCCAGTAGTCCCGCAGGGCAAGATAATTCACCC.

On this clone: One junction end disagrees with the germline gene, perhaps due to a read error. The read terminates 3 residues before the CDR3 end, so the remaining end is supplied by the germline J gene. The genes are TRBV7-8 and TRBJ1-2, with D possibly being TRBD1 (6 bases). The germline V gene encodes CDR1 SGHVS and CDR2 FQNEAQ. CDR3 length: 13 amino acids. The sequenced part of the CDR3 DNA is TGTGCCAGCGGCTTAGACAGGTCCTATGGC. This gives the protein CASGLDRSYG. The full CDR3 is CASGLDRSYGYTF. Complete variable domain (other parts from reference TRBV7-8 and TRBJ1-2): GAGVSQSPRYKVAKRGQDVALRCDPISGHVSLFWYQQALGQGPEFLTYFQNEAQLDKSGLPSDRFFAERPEGSVSTLKIQRTQQEDSAVYLCASGLDRSYGYTFGSGTRLTVV.

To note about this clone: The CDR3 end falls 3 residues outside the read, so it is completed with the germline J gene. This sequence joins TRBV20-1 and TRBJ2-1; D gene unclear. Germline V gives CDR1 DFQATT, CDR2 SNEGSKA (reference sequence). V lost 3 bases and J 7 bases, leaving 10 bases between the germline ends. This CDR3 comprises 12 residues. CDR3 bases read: TGCAGTGCTAGCGTCTACTTTAATGAG. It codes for CSASVYFNE. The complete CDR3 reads CSASVYFNEQFF.

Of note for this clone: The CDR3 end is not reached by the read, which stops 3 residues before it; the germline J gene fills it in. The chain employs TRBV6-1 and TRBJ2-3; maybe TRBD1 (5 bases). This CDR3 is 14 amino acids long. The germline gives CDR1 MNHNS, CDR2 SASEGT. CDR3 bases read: TGTGCCAGCAGTGAATTGGGGCCGGAGCAGCCG. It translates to CASSELGPEQP. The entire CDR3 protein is CASSELGPEQPQYF.

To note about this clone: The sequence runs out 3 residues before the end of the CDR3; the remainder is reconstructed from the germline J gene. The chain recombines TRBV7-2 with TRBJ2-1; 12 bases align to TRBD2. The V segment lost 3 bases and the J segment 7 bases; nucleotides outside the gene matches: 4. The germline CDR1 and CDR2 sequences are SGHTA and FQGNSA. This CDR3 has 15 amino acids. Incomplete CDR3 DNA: TGTGCCAGCAGCTTGGCTAGCGGGGGGGGAAATGAG. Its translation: CASSLASGGGNE. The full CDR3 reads CASSLASGGGNEQFF.

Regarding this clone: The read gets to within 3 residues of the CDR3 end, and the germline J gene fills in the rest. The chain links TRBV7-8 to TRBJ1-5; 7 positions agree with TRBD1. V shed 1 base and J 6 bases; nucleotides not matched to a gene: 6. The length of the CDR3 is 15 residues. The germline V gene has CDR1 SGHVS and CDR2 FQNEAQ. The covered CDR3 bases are TGTGCCAGCAGCTTAGACAGGGGCCTGGTTCAGCCC. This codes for CASSLDRGLVQP. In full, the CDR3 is CASSLDRGLVQPQHF.

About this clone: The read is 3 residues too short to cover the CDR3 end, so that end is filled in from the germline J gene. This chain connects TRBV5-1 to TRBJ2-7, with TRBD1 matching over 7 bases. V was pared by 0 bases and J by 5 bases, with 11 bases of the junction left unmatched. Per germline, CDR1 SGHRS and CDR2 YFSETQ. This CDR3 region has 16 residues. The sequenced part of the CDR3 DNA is TGCGCCAGCAGCTTGGCACTTGGGCAGGGGGAAAACGAG. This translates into CASSLALGQGENE. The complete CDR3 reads CASSLALGQGENEQYF.

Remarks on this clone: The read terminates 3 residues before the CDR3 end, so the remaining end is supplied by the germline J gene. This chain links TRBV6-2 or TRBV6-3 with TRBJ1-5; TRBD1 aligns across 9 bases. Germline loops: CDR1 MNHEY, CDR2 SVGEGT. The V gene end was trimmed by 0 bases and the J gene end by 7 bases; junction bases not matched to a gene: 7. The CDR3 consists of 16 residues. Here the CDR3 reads CASSYSTGGRGQPQHF. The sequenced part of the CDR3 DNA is TGTGCCAGCAGTTACTCCACAGGGGGCCGGGGGCAGCCC.

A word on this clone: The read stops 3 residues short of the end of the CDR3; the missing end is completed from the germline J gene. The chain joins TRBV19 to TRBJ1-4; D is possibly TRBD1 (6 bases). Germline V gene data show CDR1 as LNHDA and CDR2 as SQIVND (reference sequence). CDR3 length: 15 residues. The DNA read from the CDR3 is TGTGCCAGTAGTATAGTAGAGGGGGTTAATTCACCA. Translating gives CASSIVEGVNSP. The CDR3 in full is CASSIVEGVNSPLFF.

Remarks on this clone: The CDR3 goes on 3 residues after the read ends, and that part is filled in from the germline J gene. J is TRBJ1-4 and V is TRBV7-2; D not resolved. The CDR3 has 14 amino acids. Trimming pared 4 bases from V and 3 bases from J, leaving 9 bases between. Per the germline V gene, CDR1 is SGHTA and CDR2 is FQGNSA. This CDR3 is CASSSQVANEKLFF. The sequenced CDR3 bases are TGTGCCAGCAGCTCCCAGGTAGCTAATGAAAAA.

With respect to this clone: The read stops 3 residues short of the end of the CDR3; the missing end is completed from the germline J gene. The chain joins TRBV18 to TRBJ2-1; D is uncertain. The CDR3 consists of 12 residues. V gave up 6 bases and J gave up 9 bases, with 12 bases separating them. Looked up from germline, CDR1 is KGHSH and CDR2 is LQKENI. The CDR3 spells CASSPRHLEQFF. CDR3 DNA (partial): TGTGCCAGCTCCCCAAGACATCTTGAG. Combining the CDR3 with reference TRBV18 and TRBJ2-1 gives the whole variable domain NAGVMQNPRHLVRRRGQEARLRCSPMKGHSHVYWYRQLPEEGLKFMVYLQKENIIDESGMPKERFSAEFPKEGPSILRIQQVVRGDSAAYFCASSPRHLEQFFGPGTRLTVL.

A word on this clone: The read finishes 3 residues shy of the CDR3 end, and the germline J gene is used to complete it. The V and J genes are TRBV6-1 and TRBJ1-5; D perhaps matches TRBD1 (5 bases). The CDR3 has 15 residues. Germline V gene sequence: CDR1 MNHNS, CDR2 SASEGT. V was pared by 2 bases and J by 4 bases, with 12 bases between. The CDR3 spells CASSERGGTNQPQHF. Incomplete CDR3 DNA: TGTGCCAGCAGTGAACGGGGAGGGACTAATCAGCCC.